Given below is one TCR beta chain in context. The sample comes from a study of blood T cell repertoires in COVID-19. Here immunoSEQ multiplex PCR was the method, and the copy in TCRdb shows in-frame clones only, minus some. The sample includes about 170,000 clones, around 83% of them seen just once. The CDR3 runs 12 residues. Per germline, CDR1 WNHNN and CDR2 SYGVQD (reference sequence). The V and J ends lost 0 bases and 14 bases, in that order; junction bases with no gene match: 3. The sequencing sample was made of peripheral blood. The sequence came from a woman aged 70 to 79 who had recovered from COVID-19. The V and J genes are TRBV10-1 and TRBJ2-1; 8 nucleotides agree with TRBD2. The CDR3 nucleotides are TGCGCCAGCAGTGAGTCGCGGGGGGTCAAGTTCTTC. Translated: CASSESRGVKFF.